The 8 T cell receptor beta chains reported below all come from one sample, sequenced in a study of tumor-infiltrating lymphocytes in primary liver carcinoma. Unsorted bulk tissue, about 17-34 mg of it, served as the source for co-extraction of RNA and DNA. TCR beta cDNA came from approximately 490 ng total RNA, primed with a constant-region primer. Modified slightly, ARM-PCR produced TCR beta libraries over three nested multiplex PCR rounds. It was with TRBV1-TRBV30 forward primers and a C-beta reverse primer that the first two PCR rounds were run, at roughly 9 cycles each. TCRdb passed the multiplex PCR reads through MiXCR, listing each CDR3 protein once. Of roughly 120,000 distinct CDR3 sequences listed, around 64% are singletons. The material sequenced was liver tumor tissue from sampling region 3. Noted subset: tumor region T3, left-lateral pole. The receptor source for this set is a woman aged 55 to 70 with primary liver carcinoma and hepatitis B virus infection.

Concerning this clonotype: One junction end disagrees with the germline gene, perhaps due to a read error. The chain couples TRBV6-5 to TRBJ2-3; TRBD2 aligns across 7 bases. CDR3 size: 15 residues. The germline V gene encodes CDR1 MNHEY and CDR2 SVGAGI. The chain's CDR3 is CASSYSASGPDTQYF. In DNA form, the CDR3 reads TGTGCCAGCAGCTACTCGGCTAGCGGTCCGGATACGCAGTATTTT.

With regard to this clonotype: The CDR3 carries no conserved terminal phenylalanine or tryptophan, so it likely arises from a read error. It is unclear where the CDR3 begins or ends on the DNA, so no DNA is shown, and the CDR3 is as TCRdb lists it. The V and J genes are TRBV29-1 and TRBJ2-1; TRBD1 is the table's D call, not checked against the DNA. The CDR3 spans 13 residues, counting both ends. Germline assignment: CDR1 SQVTM and CDR2 ANQGSEA. The CDR3: CSVGGQSSDEQSL.

The chain has TRBV11-3 and TRBJ2-5; 10 bases map to TRBD1. The CDR3 runs to 15 residues. Looked up from germline, CDR1 is SGHNT and CDR2 is YENEEA. With V trimmed by 5 bases and J by 10 bases, 13 bases remained unmatched. The chain's CDR3 is CASSPGTGDNYDQYF. The CDR3 DNA reads TGTGCCAGCAGCCCAGGGACAGGGGACAACTACGACCAGTACTTC.

This sequence joins TRBV11-2 and TRBJ2-5; a possible D gene is TRBD2 (6 bases). Germline lookup yields CDR1 SGHAT and CDR2 FQNNGV. CDR3 size: 15 residues. Between the trimmed V and J ends, which lost 9 bases and 5 bases, there was a span of 22 bases. The CDR3 DNA sequence: TGTGCCAGTACCGCCCGGGGGACGGGAGCGGAGACCCAGTACTTC. Its translation: CASTARGTGAETQYF.

On this clonotype itself: A read error may account for a junction end that differs from germline. J is TRBJ1-2 and V is TRBV4-1, with D unclear. CDR1 MGHRA and CDR2 YSYEKL come from the germline V gene. This CDR3 is 16 amino acids long. CDR3 sequence (DNA): TGCGCCAGCAGCCAAACCCAGGATAATACTAGCTATGGCTACATCTTC. It translates to CASSQTQDNTSYGYIF.

A remark on this clonotype: Compared with germline, one end of the junction differs, possibly owing to a read error. The rearrangement joins TRBV10-3 to TRBJ2-6; perhaps TRBD1 as D (6 bases). CDR3 length equals 17 residues. Germline CDR1 is ENHRY and CDR2 is SYGVKD. The CDR3 loop is CVIRRTVAITGANALTF. The DNA of the CDR3 is TGTGTCATCAGGAGGACAGTGGCCATCACTGGGGCCAACGCCCTGACTTTC.

Note on this clonotype: This could be a read error, since a much larger clone is one nucleotide away. The gene calls are TRBV6-1 and TRBJ2-7; no clear D. CDR3 size: 13 residues. Germline V gene data show CDR1 as MNHNS and CDR2 as SASEGT. The CDR3 DNA sequence: TGTGCCAGCAAACAAGTGTCCTCCTACGAGCGGTACTTC. Translation gives CASKQVSSYERYF.

About this clonotype: Sequence at one end of the junction differs from germline and may be a read error. This chain links TRBV11-2 with TRBJ2-3, with D unclear. CDR1 SGHAT and CDR2 FQNNGV come from the germline V gene. The CDR3 contains 16 residues. The CDR3 DNA sequence: TGTGCCAGCAGCCCAGAACTTGCTTCTAACACGGATACGCGGTATTTT. As protein: CASSPELASNTDTRYF. The entire variable domain, with the rest obtained from reference TRBV11-2 and TRBJ2-3, is as follows: EAGVAQSPRYKIIEKRQSVAFWCNPISGHATLYWYQQILGQGPKLLIQFQNNGVVDDSQLPKDRFSAERLKGVDSTLKIQPAKLEDSAVYLCASSPELASNTDTRYFGPGTRLTVL.